This entry lists 12 T cell receptor beta chains sequenced from one sample in a study of shared clonotypes between healthy human individuals. TCRdb's table, derived via immunoSEQ multiplex PCR, lists solely in-frame clones and lacks some. Among about 580,000 clones listed, about 98% were seen once. Only CD45RO-negative cells positively selected for CCR7 counted as naive CD8 cells, so terminally differentiated effector memory CD45RA+ cells were excluded. What was sequenced was naive CD8+ T cells sorted from blood. The receptors come from a man aged 25 to 45 in good health.

The CDR3 bases are TGTGCCAGCAGCGCAAGCGGAAGAGAGACCCAGTACTTC. Amino acid sequence: CASSASGRETQYF. This rearrangement joins TRBV7-9 to TRBJ2-5; D possibly corresponds to TRBD2 (5 bases). This CDR3 has 13 amino acids. CDR1 is SEHNR, CDR2 FQNEAQ, per germline (reference sequence). V was pared by 5 bases and J by 4 bases, with 11 bases between. Full variable domain (remainder filled in from reference TRBV7-9 and TRBJ2-5): DTGVSQNPRHKITKRGQNVTFRCDPISEHNRLYWYRQTLGQGPEFLTYFQNEAQLEKSRLLSDRFSAERPKGSFSTLEIQRTEQGDSAMYLCASSASGRETQYFGPGTRLLVL.

The V gene is TRBV11-3, the J gene TRBJ2-5; 8 bases line up with TRBD1. V trimming: 1 base; J trimming: 1 base; junction bases outside the gene matches: 11. CDR1 is SGHNT and CDR2 is YENEEA in the germline V gene. The CDR3 spans 18 residues. The CDR3 here is CASSLGTGFSYLQETQYF. CDR3 nucleotide sequence: TGTGCCAGCAGCTTAGGGACAGGGTTTTCATACCTCCAAGAGACCCAGTACTTC.

The chain employs TRBV28 and TRBJ2-1; 9 nucleotides line up with TRBD1. Germline lookup yields CDR1 MDHEN and CDR2 SYDVKM. The CDR3 extends over 14 amino acids. V lost 7 bases, J lost 3 bases, and 4 bases stayed unmatched. As DNA, the CDR3 is TGTGCCAGCAAAAGACAGGGGGACTACAATGAGCAGTTCTTC. Its protein product is CASKRQGDYNEQFF.

The chain joins TRBV27 to TRBJ2-2; D is possibly TRBD2 (6 bases). Looked up from germline, CDR1 is MNHEY and CDR2 is SMNVEV (reference sequence). Trimming took off 5 bases at V and 4 bases at J, with 14 bases between the two ends. The CDR3 length is 15 residues. The CDR3 sequence is CASSPRGRSTGELFF. Written as DNA, the CDR3 is TGTGCCAGCAGTCCCCGAGGGAGGTCCACCGGGGAGCTGTTTTTT.

This chain joins TRBV6-6 and TRBJ2-7; D uncertain. V dropped 6 bases and J dropped 4 bases, with 16 bases sitting between them. Germline assignment: CDR1 MNHNY and CDR2 SVGAGI (reference sequence). The CDR3 runs 14 residues. CDR3 nucleotide sequence: TGTGCCAGCAGAGATGAAGGACCCAGATACGAGCAGTACTTC. This translates into CASRDEGPRYEQYF.

The rearrangement joins TRBV11-1 to TRBJ2-3; perhaps TRBD2 as D (6 bases). The CDR3 consists of 15 residues. Trimming removed 5 bases from V and 3 bases from J, with 15 bases in between. The germline V gene has CDR1 SGHAT and CDR2 FQDESV (reference sequence). The CDR3 is CASSHRTGSTDTQYF. CDR3 DNA sequence: TGTGCCAGCAGCCACCGAACCGGGAGTACAGATACGCAGTATTTT.

This clone was counted once. The chain links TRBV27 to TRBJ2-5; D is unclear. Germline loops: CDR1 MNHEY, CDR2 SMNVEV (reference sequence). The ends were cut back, 7 bases at V and 4 bases at J, with 7 bases in the middle. The CDR3 covers 11 residues. This CDR3 is CASMFGETQYF. CDR3 bases: TGTGCCAGCATGTTCGGAGAGACCCAGTACTTC.

This clone was recorded once. J is TRBJ2-1 and V is TRBV6-1; unclear D gene. The CDR3 has 13 residues. V lost 8 bases, J lost 2 bases, and 10 bases lay in between. Germline values: CDR1 MNHNS, CDR2 SASEGT. The chain's CDR3 is CASAATAYNEQFF. For the CDR3, the DNA is TGTGCCAGCGCCGCGACTGCCTACAATGAGCAGTTCTTC.

CDR3 nucleotides: TGTGCCAGCAGCCGCCGGGACTCATGGGGCAAAAACATTCAGTACTTC. Translated, it gives CASSRRDSWGKNIQYF. This rearrangement joins TRBV7-9 to TRBJ2-4; tentative D call: TRBD2 (6 bases). CDR3 length equals 16 residues. Germline CDR1 SEHNR, CDR2 FQNEAQ (reference sequence). V lost 5 bases and J lost 3, with 17 bases in between.

The gene calls are TRBV10-3 and TRBJ1-1; 9 bases map to TRBD1. With 4 bases clipped from V and 0 bases from J, the junction kept 9 bases outside the gene matches. The CDR3 loop spans 17 amino acids. CDR1 is ENHRY, CDR2 SYGVKD, per germline. The CDR3 nucleotides are TGTGCCATCAGTGTAACCGGGACAGGGTACATGAACACTGAAGCTTTCTTT. Translating gives CAISVTGTGYMNTEAFF.

The chain recombines TRBV5-5 with TRBJ2-7; 8 positions match TRBD1. J was trimmed by 3 bases and V by 7 bases; bases with no gene match: 9. In germline, CDR1 is SGHKS, CDR2 YYEKEE (reference sequence). CDR3 length: 14 amino acids. The CDR3 DNA sequence: TGTGCCAGCTCTGGGACAGGACATGGCTACGAGCAGTACTTC. Residues: CASSGTGHGYEQYF.

The chain has TRBV30 and TRBJ2-3; D remains unclear. V was pared by 1 base and J by 2 bases, with 7 bases between. The germline V gene encodes CDR1 GTSNPN and CDR2 SVGIG (reference sequence). CDR3 length equals 13 residues. Here the CDR3 DNA reads TGTGCCTGGAGTGGGGTACACACAGATACGCAGTATTTT. The encoded protein is CAWSGVHTDTQYF.